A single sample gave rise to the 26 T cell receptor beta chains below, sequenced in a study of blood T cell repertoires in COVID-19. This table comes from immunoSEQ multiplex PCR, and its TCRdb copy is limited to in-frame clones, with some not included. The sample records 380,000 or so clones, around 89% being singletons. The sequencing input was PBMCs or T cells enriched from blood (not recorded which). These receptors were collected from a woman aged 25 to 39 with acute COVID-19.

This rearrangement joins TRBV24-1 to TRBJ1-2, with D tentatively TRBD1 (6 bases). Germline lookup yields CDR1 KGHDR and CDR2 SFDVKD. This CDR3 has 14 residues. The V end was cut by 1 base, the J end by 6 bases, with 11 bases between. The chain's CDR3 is CATSDFQGSDGYTF. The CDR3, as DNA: TGTGCCACCAGTGATTTTCAGGGGTCTGATGGCTACACCTTC.

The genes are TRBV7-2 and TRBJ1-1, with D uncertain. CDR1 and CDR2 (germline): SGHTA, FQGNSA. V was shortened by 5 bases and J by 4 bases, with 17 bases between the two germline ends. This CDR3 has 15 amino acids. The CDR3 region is CASSPGSERSTEAFF. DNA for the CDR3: TGTGCCAGCAGCCCAGGCTCGGAGCGGAGCACTGAAGCTTTCTTT.

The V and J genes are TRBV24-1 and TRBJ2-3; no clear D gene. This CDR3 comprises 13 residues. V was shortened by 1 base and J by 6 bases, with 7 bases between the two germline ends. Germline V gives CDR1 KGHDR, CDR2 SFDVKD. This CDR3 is CATSDFIGDTQYF. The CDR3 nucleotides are TGTGCCACCAGTGATTTCATCGGGGATACGCAGTATTTT.

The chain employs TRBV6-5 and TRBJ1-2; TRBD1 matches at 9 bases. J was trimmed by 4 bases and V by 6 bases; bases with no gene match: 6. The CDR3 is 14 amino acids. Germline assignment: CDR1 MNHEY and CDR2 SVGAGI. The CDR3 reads CASRNRGPGYGYTF. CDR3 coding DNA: TGTGCCAGCAGAAACAGGGGGCCGGGCTATGGCTACACCTTC.

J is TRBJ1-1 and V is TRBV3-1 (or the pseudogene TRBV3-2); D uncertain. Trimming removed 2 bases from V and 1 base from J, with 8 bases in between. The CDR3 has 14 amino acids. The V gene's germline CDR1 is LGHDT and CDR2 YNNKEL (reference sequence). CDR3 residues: CASSQNRKNTEAFF. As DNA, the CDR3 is TGTGCCAGCAGCCAAAACAGAAAGAACACTGAAGCTTTCTTT.

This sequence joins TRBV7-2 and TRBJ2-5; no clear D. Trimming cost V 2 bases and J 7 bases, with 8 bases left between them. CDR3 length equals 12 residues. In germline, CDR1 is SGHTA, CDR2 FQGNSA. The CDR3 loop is CASSLWAGTQYF. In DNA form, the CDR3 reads TGTGCCAGCAGCTTATGGGCCGGGACCCAGTACTTC.

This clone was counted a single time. The CDR3 nucleotides read TGTGCCAGCTCACCACGACAGGGGGCGAGCACTGAAGCTTTCTTT. Its protein is CASSPRQGASTEAFF. The chain has TRBV18 and TRBJ1-1; 10 positions agree with TRBD1. This CDR3 has 15 residues. V was clipped by 1 base and J by 4 bases; unmatched bases: 3. Germline values: CDR1 KGHSH, CDR2 LQKENI.

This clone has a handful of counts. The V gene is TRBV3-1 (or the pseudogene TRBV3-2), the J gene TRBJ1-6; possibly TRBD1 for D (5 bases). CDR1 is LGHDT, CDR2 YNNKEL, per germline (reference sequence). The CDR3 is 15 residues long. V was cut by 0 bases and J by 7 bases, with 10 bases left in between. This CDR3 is CASSQDNRFNSPLHF. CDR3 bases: TGTGCCAGCAGCCAAGATAACAGGTTCAATTCACCCCTCCACTTT.

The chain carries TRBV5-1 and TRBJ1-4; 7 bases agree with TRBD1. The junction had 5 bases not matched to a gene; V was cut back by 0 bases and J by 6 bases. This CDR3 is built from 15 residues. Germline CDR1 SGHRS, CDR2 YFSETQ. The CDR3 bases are TGCGCCAGCAGCTTGGGCGGGACAGTAGATGAAAAACTGTTTTTT. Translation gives CASSLGGTVDEKLFF.

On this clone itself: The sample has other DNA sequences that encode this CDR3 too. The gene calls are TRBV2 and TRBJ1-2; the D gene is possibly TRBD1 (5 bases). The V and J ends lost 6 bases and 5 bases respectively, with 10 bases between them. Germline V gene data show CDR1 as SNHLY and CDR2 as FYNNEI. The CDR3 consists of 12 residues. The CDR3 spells CASSRQSYGYTF. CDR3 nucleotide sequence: TGTGCCAGCAGCCGACAGAGTTATGGCTACACCTTC.

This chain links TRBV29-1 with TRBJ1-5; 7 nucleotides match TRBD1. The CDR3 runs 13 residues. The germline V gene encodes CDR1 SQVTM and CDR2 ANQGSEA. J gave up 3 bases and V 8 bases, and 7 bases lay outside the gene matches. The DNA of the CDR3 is TGCAGCCGCACGGGACAGTACAATCAGCCCCAGCATTTT. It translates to CSRTGQYNQPQHF.

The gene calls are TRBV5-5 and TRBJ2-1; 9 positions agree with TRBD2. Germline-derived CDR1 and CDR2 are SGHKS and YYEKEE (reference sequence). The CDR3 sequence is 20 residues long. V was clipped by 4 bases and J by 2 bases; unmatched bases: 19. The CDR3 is CASSPWVGTSSSSPYNEQFF. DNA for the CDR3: TGTGCCAGCAGCCCTTGGGTAGGGACTAGCTCTTCCTCCCCCTACAATGAGCAGTTCTTC.

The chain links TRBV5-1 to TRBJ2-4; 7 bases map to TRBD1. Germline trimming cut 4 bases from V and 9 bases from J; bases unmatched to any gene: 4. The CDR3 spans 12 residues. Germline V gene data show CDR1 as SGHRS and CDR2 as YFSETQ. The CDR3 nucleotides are TGCGCCAGCAGCCAGAACAGGGGCATTCAGTACTTC. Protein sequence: CASSQNRGIQYF. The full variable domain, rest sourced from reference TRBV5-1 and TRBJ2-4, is KAGVTQTPRYLIKTRGQQVTLSCSPISGHRSVSWYQQTPGQGLQFLFEYFSETQRNKGNFPGRFSGRQFSNSRSEMNVSTLELGDSALYLCASSQNRGIQYFGAGTRLSVL.

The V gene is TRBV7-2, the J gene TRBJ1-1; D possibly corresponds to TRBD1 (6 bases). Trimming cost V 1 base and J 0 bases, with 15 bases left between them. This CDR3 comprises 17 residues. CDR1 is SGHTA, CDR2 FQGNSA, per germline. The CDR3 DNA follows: TGTGCCAGCAGCTTAGTTCCAGGGGACGCCATGAACACTGAAGCTTTCTTT. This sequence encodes CASSLVPGDAMNTEAFF.

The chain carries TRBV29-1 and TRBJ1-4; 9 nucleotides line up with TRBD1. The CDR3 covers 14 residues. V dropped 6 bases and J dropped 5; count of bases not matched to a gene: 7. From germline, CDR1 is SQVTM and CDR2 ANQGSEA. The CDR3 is CSVQTGGVNEKLFF. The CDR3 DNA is TGCAGCGTGCAAACAGGGGGCGTAAATGAAAAACTGTTTTTT.

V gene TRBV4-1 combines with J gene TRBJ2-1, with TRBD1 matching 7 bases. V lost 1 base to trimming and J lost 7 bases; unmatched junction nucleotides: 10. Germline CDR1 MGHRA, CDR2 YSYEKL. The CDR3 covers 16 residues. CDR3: CASSQVPQGDRNEQFF. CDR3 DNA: TGCGCCAGCAGCCAAGTTCCTCAGGGGGATAGGAATGAGCAGTTCTTC.

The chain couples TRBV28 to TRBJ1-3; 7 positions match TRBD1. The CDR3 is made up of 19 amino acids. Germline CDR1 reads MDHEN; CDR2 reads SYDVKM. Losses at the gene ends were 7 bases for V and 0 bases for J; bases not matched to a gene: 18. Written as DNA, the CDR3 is TGTGCCAGCACCCAAACCCGATTTCTAGGGGGCACCTCTGGAAACACCATATATTTT. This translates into CASTQTRFLGGTSGNTIYF.

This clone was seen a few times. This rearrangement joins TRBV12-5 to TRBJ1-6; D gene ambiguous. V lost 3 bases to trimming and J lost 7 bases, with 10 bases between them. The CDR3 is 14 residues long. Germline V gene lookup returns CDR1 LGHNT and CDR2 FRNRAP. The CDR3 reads CASGFEGLNSPLHF. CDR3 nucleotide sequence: TGTGCTAGTGGTTTTGAGGGCCTAAATTCACCCCTCCACTTT.

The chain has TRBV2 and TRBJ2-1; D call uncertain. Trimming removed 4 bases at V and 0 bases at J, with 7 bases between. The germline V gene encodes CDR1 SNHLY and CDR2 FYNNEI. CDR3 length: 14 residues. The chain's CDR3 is CASSGESSYNEQFF. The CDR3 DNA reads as TGTGCCAGCAGTGGAGAGAGCTCCTACAATGAGCAGTTCTTC.

In DNA, the CDR3 is TGTGCCAGCAGCTACCCCCGGGACAGGGTAACAGATACGCAGTATTTT. Protein sequence: CASSYPRDRVTDTQYF. This chain links TRBV5-6 with TRBJ2-3, with 9 bases aligning to TRBD1. The ends lost 3 bases at V and 3 bases at J; junction bases unmatched: 8. This CDR3 has 16 amino acids. Germline values: CDR1 SGHDT, CDR2 YYEEEE.

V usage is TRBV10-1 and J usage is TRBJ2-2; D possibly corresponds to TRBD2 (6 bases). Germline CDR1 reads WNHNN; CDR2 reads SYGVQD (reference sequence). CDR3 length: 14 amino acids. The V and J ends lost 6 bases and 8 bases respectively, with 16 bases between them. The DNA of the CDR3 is TGCGCCAGCAGCCCCGGGACTCCCACGGGGGAGCTGTTTTTT. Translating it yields CASSPGTPTGELFF.

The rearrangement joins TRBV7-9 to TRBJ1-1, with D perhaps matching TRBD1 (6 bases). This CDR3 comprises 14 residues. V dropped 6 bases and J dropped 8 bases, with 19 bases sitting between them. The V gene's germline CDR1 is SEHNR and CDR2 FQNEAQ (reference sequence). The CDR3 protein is CASRGYGGQGEAFF. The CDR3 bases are TGTGCCAGCAGGGGGTACGGAGGCCAGGGGGAAGCTTTCTTT. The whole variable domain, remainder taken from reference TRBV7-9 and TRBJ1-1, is DTGVSQNPRHKITKRGQNVTFRCDPISEHNRLYWYRQTLGQGPEFLTYFQNEAQLEKSRLLSDRFSAERPKGSFSTLEIQRTEQGDSAMYLCASRGYGGQGEAFFGQGTRLTVV.

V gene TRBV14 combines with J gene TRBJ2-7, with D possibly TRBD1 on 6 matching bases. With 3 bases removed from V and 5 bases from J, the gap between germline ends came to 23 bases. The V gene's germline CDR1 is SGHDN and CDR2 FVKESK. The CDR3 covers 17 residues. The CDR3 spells CASSQTGFRSSVHEQYF. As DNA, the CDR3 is TGTGCCAGCAGCCAGACAGGATTTCGGTCGTCCGTCCACGAGCAGTACTTC.

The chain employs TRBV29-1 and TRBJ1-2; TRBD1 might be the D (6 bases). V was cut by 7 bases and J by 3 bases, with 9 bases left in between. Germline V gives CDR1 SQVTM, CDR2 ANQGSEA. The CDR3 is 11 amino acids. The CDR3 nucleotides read TGCAGCGCCCGGACAGACTATGGCTACACCTTC. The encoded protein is CSARTDYGYTF.

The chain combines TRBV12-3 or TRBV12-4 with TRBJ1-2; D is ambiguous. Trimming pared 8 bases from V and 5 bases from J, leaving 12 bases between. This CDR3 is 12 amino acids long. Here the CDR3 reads CASGSGVYGYTF. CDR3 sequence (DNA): TGTGCCAGCGGGTCGGGAGTTTATGGCTACACCTTC.

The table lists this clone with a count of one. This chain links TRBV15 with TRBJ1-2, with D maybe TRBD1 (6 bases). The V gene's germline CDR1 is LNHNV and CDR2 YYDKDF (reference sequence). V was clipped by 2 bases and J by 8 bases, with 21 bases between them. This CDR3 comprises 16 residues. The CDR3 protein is CATSRILRGGTEGYTF. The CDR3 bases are TGTGCCACCAGCAGAATCCTAAGGGGGGGTACGGAGGGCTACACCTTC. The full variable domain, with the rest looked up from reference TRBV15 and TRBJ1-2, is DAMVIQNPRYQVTQFGKPVTLSCSQTLNHNVMYWYQQKSSQAPKLLFHYYDKDFNNEADTPDNFQSRRPNTSFCFLDIRSPGLGDTAMYLCATSRILRGGTEGYTFGSGTRLTVV.